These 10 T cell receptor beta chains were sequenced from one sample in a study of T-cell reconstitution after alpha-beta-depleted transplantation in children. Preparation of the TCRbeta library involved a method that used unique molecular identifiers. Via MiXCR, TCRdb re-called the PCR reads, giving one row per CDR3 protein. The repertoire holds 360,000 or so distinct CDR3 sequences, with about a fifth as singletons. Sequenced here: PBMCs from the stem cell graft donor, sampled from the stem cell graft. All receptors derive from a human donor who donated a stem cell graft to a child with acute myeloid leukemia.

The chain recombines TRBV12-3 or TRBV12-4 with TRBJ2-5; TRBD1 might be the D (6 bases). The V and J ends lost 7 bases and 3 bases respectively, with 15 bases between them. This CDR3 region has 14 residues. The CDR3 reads CASKNRVGEETQYF. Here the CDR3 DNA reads TGTGCCAGCAAAAACAGGGTTGGGGAAGAGACCCAGTACTTC.

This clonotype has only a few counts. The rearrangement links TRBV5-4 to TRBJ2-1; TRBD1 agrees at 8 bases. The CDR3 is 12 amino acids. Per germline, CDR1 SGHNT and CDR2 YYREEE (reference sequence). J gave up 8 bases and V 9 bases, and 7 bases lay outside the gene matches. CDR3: CATRQGTDEQFF. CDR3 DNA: TGTGCCACGAGACAGGGGACGGATGAGCAGTTCTTC.

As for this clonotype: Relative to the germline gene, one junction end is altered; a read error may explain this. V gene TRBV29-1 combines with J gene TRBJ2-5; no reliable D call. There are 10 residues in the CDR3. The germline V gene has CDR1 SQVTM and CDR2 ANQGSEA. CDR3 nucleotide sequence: TGCAGCGTCGAAGACTTGTCCCAGTACTTC. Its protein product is CSVEDLSQYF.

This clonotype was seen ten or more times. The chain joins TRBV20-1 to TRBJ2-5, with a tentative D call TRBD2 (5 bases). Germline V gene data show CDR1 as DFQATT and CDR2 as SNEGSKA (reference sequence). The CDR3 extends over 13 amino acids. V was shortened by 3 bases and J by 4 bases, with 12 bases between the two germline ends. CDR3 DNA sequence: TGCAGTGCTAGTCCGGCTAGCCTAGAGACCCAGTACTTC. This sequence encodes CSASPASLETQYF.

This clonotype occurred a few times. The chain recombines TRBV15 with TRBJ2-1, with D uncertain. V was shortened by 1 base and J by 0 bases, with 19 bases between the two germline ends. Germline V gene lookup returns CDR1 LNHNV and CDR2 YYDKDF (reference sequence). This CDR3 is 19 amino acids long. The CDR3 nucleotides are TGTGCCACCAGCAGAGCTAGTCTGGTAACAGAGAGCTCCTACAATGAGCAGTTCTTC. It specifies CATSRASLVTESSYNEQFF.

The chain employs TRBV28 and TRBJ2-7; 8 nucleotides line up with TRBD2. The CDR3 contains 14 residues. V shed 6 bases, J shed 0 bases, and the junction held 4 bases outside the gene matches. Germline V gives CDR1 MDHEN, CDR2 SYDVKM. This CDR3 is CASRSSGSSYEQYF. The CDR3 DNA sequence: TGTGCCAGCAGAAGCAGCGGGAGCTCCTACGAGCAGTACTTC.

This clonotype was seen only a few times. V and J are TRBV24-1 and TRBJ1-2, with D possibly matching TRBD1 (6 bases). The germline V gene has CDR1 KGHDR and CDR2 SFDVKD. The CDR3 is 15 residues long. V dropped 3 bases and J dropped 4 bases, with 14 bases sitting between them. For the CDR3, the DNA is TGTGCCACCAGTGATGGTTTGGGACATCTCTATGGCTACACCTTC. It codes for CATSDGLGHLYGYTF.

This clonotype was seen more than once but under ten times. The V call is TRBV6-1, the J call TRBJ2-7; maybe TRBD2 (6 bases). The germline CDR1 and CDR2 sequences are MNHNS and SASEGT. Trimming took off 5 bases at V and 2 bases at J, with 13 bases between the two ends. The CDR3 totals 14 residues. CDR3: CASSPLGGAYEQYF. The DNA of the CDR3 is TGTGCCAGCAGTCCCCTGGGGGGAGCCTACGAGCAGTACTTC.

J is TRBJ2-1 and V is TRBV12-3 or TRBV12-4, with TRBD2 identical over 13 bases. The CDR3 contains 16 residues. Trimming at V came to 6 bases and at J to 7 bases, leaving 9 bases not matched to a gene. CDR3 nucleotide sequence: TGTGCCAGCAGCTACCGACTAGCGGGAGGCCTTAATGAGCAGTTCTTC. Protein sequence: CASSYRLAGGLNEQFF.

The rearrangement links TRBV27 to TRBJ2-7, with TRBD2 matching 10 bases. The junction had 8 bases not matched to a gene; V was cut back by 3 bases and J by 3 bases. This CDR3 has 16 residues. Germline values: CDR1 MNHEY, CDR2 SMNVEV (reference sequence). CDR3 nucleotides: TGTGCCAGCAGTTTCCACCTACTAGCGGGAAACTACGAGCAGTACTTC. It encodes CASSFHLLAGNYEQYF.